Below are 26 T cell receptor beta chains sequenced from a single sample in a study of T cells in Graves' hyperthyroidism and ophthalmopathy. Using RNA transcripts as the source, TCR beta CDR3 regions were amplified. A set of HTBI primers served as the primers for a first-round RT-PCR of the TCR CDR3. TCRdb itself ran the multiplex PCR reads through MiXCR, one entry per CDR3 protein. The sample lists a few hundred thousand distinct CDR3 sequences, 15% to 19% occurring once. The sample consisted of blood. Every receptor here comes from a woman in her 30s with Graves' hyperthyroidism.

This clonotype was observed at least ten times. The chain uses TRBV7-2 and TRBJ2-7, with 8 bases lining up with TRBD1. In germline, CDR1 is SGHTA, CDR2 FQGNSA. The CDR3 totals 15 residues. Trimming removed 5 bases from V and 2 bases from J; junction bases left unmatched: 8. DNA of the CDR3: TGTGCCAGCAGCCAGAGGGGGACAGGAACCTACGAGCAGTACTTC. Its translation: CASSQRGTGTYEQYF.

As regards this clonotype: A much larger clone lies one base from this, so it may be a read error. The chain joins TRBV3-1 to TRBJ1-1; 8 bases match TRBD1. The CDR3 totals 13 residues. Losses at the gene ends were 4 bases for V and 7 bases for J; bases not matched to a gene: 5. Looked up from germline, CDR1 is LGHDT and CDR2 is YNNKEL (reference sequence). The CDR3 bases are TGTGCCAGCAGCCGCGGACAGGGATTTGAAGCTTTCTTT. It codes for CASSRGQGFEAFF.

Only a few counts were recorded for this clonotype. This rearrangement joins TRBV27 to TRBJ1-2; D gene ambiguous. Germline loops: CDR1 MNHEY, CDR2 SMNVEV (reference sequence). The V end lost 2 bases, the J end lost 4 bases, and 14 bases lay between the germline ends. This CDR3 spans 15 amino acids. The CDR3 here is CASSLTPVDRYGYTF. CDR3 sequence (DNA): TGTGCCAGCAGTTTAACACCTGTCGACCGCTATGGCTACACCTTC.

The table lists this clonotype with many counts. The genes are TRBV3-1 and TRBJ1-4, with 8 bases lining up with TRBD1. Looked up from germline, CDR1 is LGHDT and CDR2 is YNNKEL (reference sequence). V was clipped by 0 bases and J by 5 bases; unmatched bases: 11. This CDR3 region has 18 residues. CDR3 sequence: CASSQDLPNRGRNEKLFF. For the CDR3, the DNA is TGTGCCAGCAGCCAAGATCTTCCGAACAGGGGGAGGAATGAAAAACTGTTTTTT.

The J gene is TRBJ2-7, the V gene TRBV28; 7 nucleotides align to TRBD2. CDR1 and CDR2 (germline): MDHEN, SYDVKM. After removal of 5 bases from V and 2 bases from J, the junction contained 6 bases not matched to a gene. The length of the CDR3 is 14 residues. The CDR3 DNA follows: TGTGCCAGCAGTGATTTGGGGGGGGCCTACGAGCAGTACTTC. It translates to CASSDLGGAYEQYF.

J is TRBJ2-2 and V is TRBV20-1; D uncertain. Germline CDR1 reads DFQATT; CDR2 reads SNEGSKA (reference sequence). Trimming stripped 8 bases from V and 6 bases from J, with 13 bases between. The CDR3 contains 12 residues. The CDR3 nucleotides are TGCAGTCCCCAGAAGGCTCCCGGGGAGCTGTTTTTT. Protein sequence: CSPQKAPGELFF.

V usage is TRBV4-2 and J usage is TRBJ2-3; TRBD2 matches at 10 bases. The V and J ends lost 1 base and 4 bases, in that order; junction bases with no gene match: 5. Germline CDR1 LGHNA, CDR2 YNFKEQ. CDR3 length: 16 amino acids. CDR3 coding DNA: TGTGCCAGCAGCCAAGTTCCTAGCGGGAGAGCAGATACGCAGTATTTT. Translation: CASSQVPSGRADTQYF.

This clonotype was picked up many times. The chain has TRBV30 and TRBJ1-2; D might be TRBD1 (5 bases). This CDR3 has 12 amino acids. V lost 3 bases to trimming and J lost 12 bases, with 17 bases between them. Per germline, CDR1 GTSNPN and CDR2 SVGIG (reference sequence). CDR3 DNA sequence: TGTGCCTGGAGCCCCGGGGGACTTGGGGACACCTTC. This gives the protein CAWSPGGLGDTF.

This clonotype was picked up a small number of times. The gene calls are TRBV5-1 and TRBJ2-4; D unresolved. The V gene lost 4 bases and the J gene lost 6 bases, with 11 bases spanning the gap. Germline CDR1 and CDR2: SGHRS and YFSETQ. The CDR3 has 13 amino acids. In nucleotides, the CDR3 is TGCGCCAGCAGCAGGGATGTCGGAAACATTCAGTACTTC. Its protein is CASSRDVGNIQYF.

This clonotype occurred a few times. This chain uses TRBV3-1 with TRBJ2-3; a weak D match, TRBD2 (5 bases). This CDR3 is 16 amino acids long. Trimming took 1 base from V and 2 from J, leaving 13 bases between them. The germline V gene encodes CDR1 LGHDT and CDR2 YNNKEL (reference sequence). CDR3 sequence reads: CASSQVSGKATDTQYF. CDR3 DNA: TGTGCCAGCAGCCAAGTATCCGGGAAGGCCACAGATACGCAGTATTTT.

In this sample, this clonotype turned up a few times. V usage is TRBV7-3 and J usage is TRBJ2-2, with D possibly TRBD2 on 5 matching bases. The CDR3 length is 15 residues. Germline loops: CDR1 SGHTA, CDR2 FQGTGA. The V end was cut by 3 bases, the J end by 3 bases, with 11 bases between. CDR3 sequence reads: CASSFGQRYTGELFF. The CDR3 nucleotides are TGTGCCAGCAGCTTTGGCCAGCGGTACACCGGGGAGCTGTTTTTT.

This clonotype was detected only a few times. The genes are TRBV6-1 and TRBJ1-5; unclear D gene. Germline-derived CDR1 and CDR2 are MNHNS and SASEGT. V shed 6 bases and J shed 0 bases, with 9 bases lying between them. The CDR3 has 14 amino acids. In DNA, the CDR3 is TGTGCCAGCAGCACATTAAGTAGCAATCAGCCCCAGCATTTT. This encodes CASSTLSSNQPQHF.

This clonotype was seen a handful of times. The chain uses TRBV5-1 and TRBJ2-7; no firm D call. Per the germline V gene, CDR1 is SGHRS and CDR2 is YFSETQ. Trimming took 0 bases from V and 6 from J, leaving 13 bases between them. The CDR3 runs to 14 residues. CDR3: CASSLDGRMSEQYF. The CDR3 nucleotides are TGCGCCAGCAGCTTGGACGGCAGGATGAGCGAGCAGTACTTC.

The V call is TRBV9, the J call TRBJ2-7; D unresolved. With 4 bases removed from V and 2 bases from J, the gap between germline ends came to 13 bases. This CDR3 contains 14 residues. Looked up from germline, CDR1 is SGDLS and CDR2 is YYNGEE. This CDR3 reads CASSPHRIPYEQYF. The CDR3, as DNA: TGTGCCAGCAGCCCACACCGGATCCCCTACGAGCAGTACTTC.

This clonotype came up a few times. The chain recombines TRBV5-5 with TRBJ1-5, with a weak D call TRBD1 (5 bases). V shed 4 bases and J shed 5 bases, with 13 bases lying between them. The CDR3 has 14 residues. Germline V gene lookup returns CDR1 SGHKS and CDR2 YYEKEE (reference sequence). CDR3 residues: CASSGTIADQPQHF. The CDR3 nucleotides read TGTGCCAGCAGCGGGACCATAGCGGATCAGCCCCAGCATTTT.

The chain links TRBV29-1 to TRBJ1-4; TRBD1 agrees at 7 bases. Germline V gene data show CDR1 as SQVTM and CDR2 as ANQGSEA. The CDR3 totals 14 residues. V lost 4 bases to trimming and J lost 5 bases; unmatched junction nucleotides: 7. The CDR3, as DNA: TGCAGCGTTGTGGGGGACAGAGTCAATGAAAAACTGTTTTTT. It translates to CSVVGDRVNEKLFF. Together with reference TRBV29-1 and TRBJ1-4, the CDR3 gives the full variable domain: SAVISQKPSRDICQRGTSLTIQCQVDSQVTMMFWYRQQPGQSLTLIATANQGSEATYESGFVIDKFPISRPNLTFSTLTVSNMSPEDSSIYLCSVVGDRVNEKLFFGSGTQLSVL.

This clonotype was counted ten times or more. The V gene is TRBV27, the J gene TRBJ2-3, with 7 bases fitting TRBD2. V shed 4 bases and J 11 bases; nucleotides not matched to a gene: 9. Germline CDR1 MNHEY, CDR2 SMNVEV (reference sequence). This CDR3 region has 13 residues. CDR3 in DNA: TGTGCCAGCAGTTGGCGGGACTACGCTAGGCAGTATTTT. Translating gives CASSWRDYARQYF.

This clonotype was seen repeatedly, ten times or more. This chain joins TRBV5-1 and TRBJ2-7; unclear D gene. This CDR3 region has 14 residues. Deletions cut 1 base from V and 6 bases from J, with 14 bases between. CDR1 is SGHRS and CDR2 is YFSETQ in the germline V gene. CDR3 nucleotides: TGCGCCAGCAGCTTGTTGGCCTACTCCGGCGAGCAGTACTTC. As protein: CASSLLAYSGEQYF.

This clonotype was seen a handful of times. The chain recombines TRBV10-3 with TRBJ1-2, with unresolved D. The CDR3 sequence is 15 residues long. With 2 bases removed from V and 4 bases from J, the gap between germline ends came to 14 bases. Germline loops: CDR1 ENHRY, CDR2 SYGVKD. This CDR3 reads CAISEGGSASYGYTF. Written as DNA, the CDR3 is TGTGCCATCAGTGAGGGCGGTAGCGCTTCCTATGGCTACACCTTC.

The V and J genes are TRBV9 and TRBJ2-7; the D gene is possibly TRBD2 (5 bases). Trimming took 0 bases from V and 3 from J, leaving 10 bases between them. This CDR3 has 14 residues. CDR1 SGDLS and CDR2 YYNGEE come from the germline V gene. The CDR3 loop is CASSVGLGGYEQYF. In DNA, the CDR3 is TGTGCCAGCAGCGTAGGTCTTGGAGGCTACGAGCAGTACTTC.

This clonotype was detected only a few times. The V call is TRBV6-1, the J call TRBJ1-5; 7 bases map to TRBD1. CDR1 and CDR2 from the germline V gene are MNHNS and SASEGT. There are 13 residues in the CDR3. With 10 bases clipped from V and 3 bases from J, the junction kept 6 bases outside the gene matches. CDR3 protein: CATRTGHNQPQHF. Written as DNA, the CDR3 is TGTGCCACCCGGACAGGACACAATCAGCCCCAGCATTTT.

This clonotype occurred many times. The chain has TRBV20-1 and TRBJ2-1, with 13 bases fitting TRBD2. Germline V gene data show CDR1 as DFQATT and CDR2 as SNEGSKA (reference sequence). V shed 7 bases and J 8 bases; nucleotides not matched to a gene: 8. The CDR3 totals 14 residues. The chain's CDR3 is CSGSTSGRGDEQFF. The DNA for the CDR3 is TGCAGTGGCTCTACTAGCGGGAGGGGGGATGAGCAGTTCTTC.

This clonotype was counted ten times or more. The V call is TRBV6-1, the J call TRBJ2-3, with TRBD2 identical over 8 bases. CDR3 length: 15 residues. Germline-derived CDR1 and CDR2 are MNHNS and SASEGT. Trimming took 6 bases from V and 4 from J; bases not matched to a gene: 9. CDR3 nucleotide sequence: TGTGCCAGCAGGACAGCGGGAGTTTCGCCAGATACGCAGTATTTT. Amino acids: CASRTAGVSPDTQYF.

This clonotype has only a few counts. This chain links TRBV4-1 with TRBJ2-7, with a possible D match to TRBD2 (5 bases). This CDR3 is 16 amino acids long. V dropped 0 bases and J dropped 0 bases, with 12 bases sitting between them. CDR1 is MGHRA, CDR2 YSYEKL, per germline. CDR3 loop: CASSQDSGSASYEQYF. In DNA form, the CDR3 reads TGCGCCAGCAGCCAAGACTCTGGGAGTGCCTCCTACGAGCAGTACTTC.

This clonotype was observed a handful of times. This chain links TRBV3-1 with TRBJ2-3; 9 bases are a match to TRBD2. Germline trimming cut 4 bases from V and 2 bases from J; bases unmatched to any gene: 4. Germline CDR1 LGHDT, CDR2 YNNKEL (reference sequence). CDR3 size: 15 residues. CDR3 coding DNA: TGTGCCAGCAGCCGACTAGCGGAACTCACAGATACGCAGTATTTT. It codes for CASSRLAELTDTQYF.

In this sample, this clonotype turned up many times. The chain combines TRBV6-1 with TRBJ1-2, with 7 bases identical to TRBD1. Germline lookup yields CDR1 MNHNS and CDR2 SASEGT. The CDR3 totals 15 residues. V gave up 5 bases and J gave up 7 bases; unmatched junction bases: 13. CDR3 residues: CASSPGQAFGGGYTF. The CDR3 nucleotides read TGTGCCAGCAGTCCAGGACAGGCATTCGGGGGTGGCTACACCTTC.